This T cell receptor beta chain was found in a study of blood T cell repertoires in COVID-19. Data came from immunoSEQ multiplex PCR; TCRdb stores just in-frame clones and leaves some out. There are 150,000 or so clones in the sample; about 79% occur only once, and about 3% lies in the top ten. Germline CDR1 is SGHTA and CDR2 is FQGTGA. CDR3 length: 13 residues. Trimming at V came to 6 bases and at J to 6 bases, leaving 3 bases not matched to a gene. The rearrangement joins TRBV7-3 to TRBJ2-1, with 9 bases lining up with TRBD1. This TCR came from a woman aged 80 or older with acute or convalescent COVID-19. The sample consisted of peripheral blood. The CDR3: CASSLTGGNEQFF. In nucleotides, the CDR3 is TGTGCCAGCAGTCTGACAGGGGGCAATGAGCAGTTCTTC.